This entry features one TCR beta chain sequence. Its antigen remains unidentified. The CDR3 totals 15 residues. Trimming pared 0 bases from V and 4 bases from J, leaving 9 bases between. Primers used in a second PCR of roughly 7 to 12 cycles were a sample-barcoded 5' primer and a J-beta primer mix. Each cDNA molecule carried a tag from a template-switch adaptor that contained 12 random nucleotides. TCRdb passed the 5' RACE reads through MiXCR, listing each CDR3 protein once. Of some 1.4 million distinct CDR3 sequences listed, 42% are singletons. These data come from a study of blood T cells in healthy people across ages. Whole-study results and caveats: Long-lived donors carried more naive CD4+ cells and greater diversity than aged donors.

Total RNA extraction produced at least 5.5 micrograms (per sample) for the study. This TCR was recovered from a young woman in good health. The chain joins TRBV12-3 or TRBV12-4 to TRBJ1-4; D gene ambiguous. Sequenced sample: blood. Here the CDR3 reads CASSLARTGNEKLFF. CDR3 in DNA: TGTGCCAGCAGTTTAGCCAGGACTGGTAATGAAAAACTGTTTTTT.